Listed here are 7 T cell receptor delta chains from one sample, sequenced in a study of gamma-delta T cells after stem cell transplantation. TCRdb reprocessed the RT-PCR reads through CATT. The sample has approximately 2,600 delta-chain clones; over 20% are singletons. Sequences were obtained from gamma-delta T cells. The receptors here all came from a human donor. It is not recorded whose cells these are; they may come from a transplant donor.

This clone showed up just a few times. The V and J genes are TRDV1 and TRDJ1, with 10 bases fitting TRDD3. Germline V gene data show CDR1 as TSWWSYY and CDR2 as QGS. V gave up 9 bases and J gave up 4 bases; unmatched junction bases: 23. CDR3 length: 19 residues. The CDR3 region has the DNA TGTGCTCTCCTCACTACGAATCCGAAGTACTGGGGGATTGACGATAAACTCATCTTT. Protein product: CALLTTNPKYWGIDDKLIF.

In the case of this clone: Being one base from a much bigger clone, this may be a read error. The chain carries TRDV1 and TRDJ1; 12 positions agree with TRDD3. TCRdb records no J gene; here it was assigned by comparing the DNA to germline. CDR1 is TSWWSYY and CDR2 is QGS in the germline V gene. This CDR3 comprises 22 residues. J gave up 0 bases and V 2 bases, and 19 bases lay outside the gene matches. This CDR3 reads CALGETEEGGYWGIPYTDKLIF. The CDR3 DNA reads as TGTGCTCTTGGGGAAACCGAGGAGGGGGGATACTGGGGGATACCGTACACCGATAAACTCATCTTT.

This clone was seen a few times. This sequence joins TRDV1 and TRDJ1, with D maybe TRDD3 (6 bases). Trimming cost V 3 bases and J 2 bases, with 16 bases left between them. Germline values: CDR1 TSWWSYY, CDR2 QGS. The CDR3 is 16 amino acids. CDR3 loop: CALGDPYLLGTDKLIF. As DNA, the CDR3 is TGTGCTCTTGGGGACCCGTACCTACTGGGTACCGATAAACTCATCTTT.

Details on this clone: This may stem from a read error, because a much larger clone lies one nucleotide away. The rearrangement links TRDV2 to TRDJ3; 9 bases fit TRDD3. The J gene comes from matching the DNA to germline here; TCRdb lacks it. Per germline, CDR1 GEAIGNYY and CDR2 EKD. V dropped 0 bases and J dropped 2; count of bases not matched to a gene: 4. The CDR3 is 18 residues long. The DNA of the CDR3 is TGTGCCTGTGACACCGGGGATACGCTGACCTGGGACACCCGACAGATGTTTTTC. Protein sequence: CACDTGDTLTWDTRQMFF.

This clone appeared a few times. The gene calls are TRAV29/DV5 and TRDJ1; D may be TRDD3 (6 bases). The germline V gene encodes CDR1 NSMFDY and CDR2 ISSIKDK. This CDR3 has 18 residues. The germline V and J ends were trimmed by 0 bases and 2 bases, with 23 bases remaining between them. In nucleotides, the CDR3 is TGTGCAGCAAGCGCGGGCACCCACCGCGCAGGGGATACCGATAAACTCATCTTT. Translating it yields CAASAGTHRAGDTDKLIF.

This clone is labeled large. The chain uses TRDV2 and TRDJ3, with 11 bases lining up with TRDD3. V lost 2 bases and J lost 0; bases outside the gene matches: 2. The germline V gene has CDR1 GEAIGNYY and CDR2 EKD. This CDR3 is built from 18 residues. CDR3 protein: CACDILGDSSWDTRQMFF. The CDR3 DNA sequence: TGTGCCTGTGACATACTGGGGGATAGCTCCTGGGACACCCGACAGATGTTTTTC.

TRDV2 is the V gene, and the J gene was not called; the table names TRDD3, a call not compared with the DNA. Germline loops: CDR1 GEAIGNYY, CDR2 EKD. CDR3 length: 20 amino acids. The CDR3 nucleotides read TGTGCCTGTGACACCGGGAGGGGGGATACGCGCCCCTGGGACACCCGACAAATGTTTTTC. Its translation: CACDTGRGDTRPWDTRQMFF.